Each of the 27 T cell receptor beta chains below was sequenced from the same sample in a study of Ad26.COV2.S vaccination and SARS-CoV-2 variants. The treatment here: around 19 received Ad26.COV2.S at low or high dose, single or two shots; a few received placebo; per-sample allocation not given. The investigators took samples on day 63 after the first vaccine or placebo injection. Some clones are missing from TCRdb's copy, which holds only in-frame ones; the method was immunoSEQ multiplex PCR. In the table there are around 300,000 clones, 90% of which are singletons. The specimen comprised peripheral blood, sampled in a trial of Ad26.COV2.S vaccine versus placebo. The source is a person between 18 and 60 years old who received the Ad26.COV2.S COVID-19 vaccine or a placebo.

This clone was seen once. The V gene is TRBV4-1, the J gene TRBJ2-7; D gene unclear. Germline lookup yields CDR1 MGHRA and CDR2 YSYEKL. The CDR3 runs to 14 residues. V gave up 0 bases and J gave up 4 bases, with 10 bases separating them. The CDR3 sequence is CASSQDQEDYEQYF. CDR3 DNA sequence: TGCGCCAGCAGCCAAGATCAGGAAGATTACGAGCAGTACTTC.

CDR3 sequence (DNA): TGTGCCAGCAGTCCACAGGGGATCGCCTATGGCTACACCTTC. This translates into CASSPQGIAYGYTF. The rearrangement uses TRBV2 and TRBJ1-2; 7 nucleotides match TRBD1. The length of the CDR3 is 14 residues. Germline V gene sequence: CDR1 SNHLY, CDR2 FYNNEI. V lost 5 bases to trimming and J lost 4 bases; unmatched junction nucleotides: 7.

V is TRBV9 and J is TRBJ2-1, with D uncertain. In germline, CDR1 is SGDLS, CDR2 YYNGEE. V gave up 3 bases and J gave up 8 bases, with 9 bases separating them. There are 12 residues in the CDR3. The CDR3 loop reads CASSALGHEQFF. The CDR3, as DNA: TGTGCCAGCAGCGCTTTAGGCCATGAGCAGTTCTTC.

This clone was detected only once. This chain links TRBV10-3 with TRBJ2-1; D remains ambiguous. V gave up 6 bases and J gave up 8 bases, with 20 bases separating them. The CDR3 spans 15 residues. Germline V gene sequence: CDR1 ENHRY, CDR2 SYGVKD. The chain's CDR3 is CAISLESTLADEQFF. CDR3 in DNA: TGTGCCATCAGCTTGGAGAGCACGCTGGCGGATGAGCAGTTCTTC.

This clone appeared a single time. J is TRBJ2-3 and V is TRBV7-2, with 7 bases aligning to TRBD2. Germline V CDR1 and CDR2: SGHTA, FQGNSA. Trimming at V came to 2 bases and at J to 0 bases, leaving 11 bases not matched to a gene. This CDR3 contains 18 residues. CDR3 in amino acids: CASSLYPPSGFSTDTQYF. The CDR3 nucleotides are TGTGCCAGCAGCTTATACCCCCCTAGCGGATTTAGCACAGATACGCAGTATTTT.

This clone showed up just once. The chain has TRBV7-2 and TRBJ2-3; the D gene is possibly TRBD2 (5 bases). Germline loops: CDR1 SGHTA, CDR2 FQGNSA. Trimming stripped 5 bases from V and 1 base from J, with 13 bases between. The CDR3 consists of 15 residues. The CDR3 DNA reads as TGTGCCAGCAGCAACCAACCGAGGGGCACAGATACGCAGTATTTT. Its translation: CASSNQPRGTDTQYF.

This chain joins TRBV27 and TRBJ1-1, with unresolved D. Germline V gene data show CDR1 as MNHEY and CDR2 as SMNVEV (reference sequence). This CDR3 spans 13 amino acids. The V end lost 6 bases, the J end lost 8 bases, and 16 bases lay between the germline ends. The CDR3 DNA reads TGTGCCAGCAGAAAAACAGAGGATAACGAAGCTTTCTTT. The encoded protein is CASRKTEDNEAFF.

The genes are TRBV3-1 (or the pseudogene TRBV3-2) and TRBJ2-2; the D is unclear. Trimming took off 2 bases at V and 1 base at J, with 5 bases between the two ends. The germline gives CDR1 LGHDT, CDR2 YNNKEL (reference sequence). The CDR3 extends over 14 amino acids. Here the CDR3 reads CASSQLQNTGELFF. CDR3 coding DNA: TGTGCCAGCAGCCAACTACAGAACACCGGGGAGCTGTTTTTT.

This chain connects TRBV7-9 to TRBJ2-1; the D is unclear. There are 12 residues in the CDR3. Germline loops: CDR1 SEHNR, CDR2 FQNEAQ (reference sequence). The V and J ends lost 4 bases and 4 bases respectively, with 5 bases between them. CDR3 in amino acids: CASSSLYNEQFF. The CDR3 region has the DNA TGTGCCAGCAGCTCTCTTTACAATGAGCAGTTCTTC.

The chain uses TRBV4-1 and TRBJ1-2; tentative D call: TRBD1 (5 bases). The CDR3 covers 13 residues. Germline assignment: CDR1 MGHRA and CDR2 YSYEKL. The V end lost 4 bases, the J end lost 8 bases, and 14 bases lay between the germline ends. In nucleotides, the CDR3 is TGCGCCAGCAGCCTGGGACGGGGTGGAGGCTACACCTTC. It yields the protein CASSLGRGGGYTF.

The chain recombines TRBV7-2 with TRBJ1-4; D ambiguous. The germline V gene has CDR1 SGHTA and CDR2 FQGNSA. The V gene lost 1 base and the J gene lost 4 bases, with 4 bases spanning the gap. This CDR3 has 13 amino acids. CDR3 nucleotides: TGTGCCAGCAGCTTAGAGAATAATGAAAAACTGTTTTTT. Amino acids: CASSLENNEKLFF. Full variable domain (remainder filled in from reference TRBV7-2 and TRBJ1-4): GAGVSQSPSNKVTEKGKDVELRCDPISGHTALYWYRQSLGQGLEFLIYFQGNSAPDKSGLPSDRFSAERTGGSVSTLTIQRTQQEDSAVYLCASSLENNEKLFFGSGTQLSVL.

The V call is TRBV7-2, the J call TRBJ1-2; 8 bases are shared with TRBD1. The J segment lost 4 bases and the V segment lost 5 bases, leaving 6 bases of the junction unmatched. The length of the CDR3 is 14 residues. Germline CDR1 SGHTA, CDR2 FQGNSA. CDR3 nucleotides: TGTGCCAGCAGCACTGGACAGGGTGGCTATGGCTACACCTTC. Its translation is CASSTGQGGYGYTF. Using reference TRBV7-2 and TRBJ1-2 for the parts outside the CDR3, the full variable domain is GAGVSQSPSNKVTEKGKDVELRCDPISGHTALYWYRQSLGQGLEFLIYFQGNSAPDKSGLPSDRFSAERTGGSVSTLTIQRTQQEDSAVYLCASSTGQGGYGYTFGSGTRLTVV.

This chain links TRBV12-2 with TRBJ1-2. TRBV12-2 is a listed pseudogene. The CDR3 sequence is 16 residues long. The CDR3 DNA reads TGTGCAAGTCGCTTAGTGGGAGAGGGGCGGAACTATGGCTACACCTTC. Its protein is CASRLVGEGRNYGYTF.

The chain carries TRBV5-4 and TRBJ2-7; no clear D. Trimming took 2 bases from V and 1 from J, leaving 4 bases between them. Germline values: CDR1 SGHNT, CDR2 YYREEE (reference sequence). CDR3 length: 12 amino acids. The CDR3, as DNA: TGTGCCAGCAGCTTTAGTTCCTACGAGCAGTACTTC. This gives the protein CASSFSSYEQYF.

The chain couples TRBV7-9 to TRBJ2-4; no reliable D call. Germline values: CDR1 SEHNR, CDR2 FQNEAQ (reference sequence). The ends were cut back, 3 bases at V and 3 bases at J, with 12 bases in the middle. The CDR3 is 15 amino acids. CDR3 DNA sequence: TGTGCCAGCAGCTTGCCTCCCTACGGCAAAAACATTCAGTACTTC. This encodes CASSLPPYGKNIQYF.

This chain uses TRBV19 with TRBJ1-1; D gene ambiguous. With 1 base removed from V and 8 bases from J, the gap between germline ends came to 11 bases. Germline V gene data show CDR1 as LNHDA and CDR2 as SQIVND (reference sequence). The CDR3 consists of 13 residues. In DNA form, the CDR3 reads TGTGCCAGTAGTATAGGGACGTCGGAGGAAGCTTTCTTT. Protein sequence: CASSIGTSEEAFF.

The chain links TRBV19 to TRBJ2-3; 8 nucleotides line up with TRBD1. V shed 5 bases and J 5 bases; nucleotides not matched to a gene: 12. This CDR3 is built from 16 residues. From germline, CDR1 is LNHDA and CDR2 SQIVND (reference sequence). The CDR3: CASSLYSGQGRDTQYF. The CDR3 nucleotides read TGTGCCAGTAGTCTCTACTCCGGACAGGGTCGAGATACGCAGTATTTT.

The rearrangement uses TRBV6-2 or TRBV6-3 and TRBJ1-1; D ambiguous. This CDR3 has 15 residues. The V gene's germline CDR1 is MNHEY and CDR2 SVGEGT. With 5 bases removed from V and 1 base from J, the gap between germline ends came to 14 bases. The CDR3 DNA follows: TGTGCCAGCAGTCTCCAACACGGGGAGAACACTGAAGCTTTCTTT. Its protein product is CASSLQHGENTEAFF.

This rearrangement joins TRBV12-3 or TRBV12-4 to TRBJ1-2; D perhaps matches TRBD1 (6 bases). The V and J ends lost 5 bases and 9 bases respectively, with 13 bases between them. The CDR3 runs to 12 residues. CDR3 nucleotide sequence: TGTGCCAGCAGTACAGGGACATTGCGCTACACCTTC. This translates into CASSTGTLRYTF.

The V and J genes are TRBV15 and TRBJ1-1, with 8 bases fitting TRBD1. V was clipped by 5 bases and J by 4 bases; unmatched bases: 9. Looked up from germline, CDR1 is LNHNV and CDR2 is YYDKDF (reference sequence). This CDR3 contains 15 residues. CDR3 loop: CATSFPATGVTEAFF. CDR3 coding DNA: TGTGCCACCAGCTTCCCTGCGACAGGGGTCACTGAAGCTTTCTTT.

CDR3 nucleotides: TGTGCCAGCAGTTACTCGAAATGGTACAATGAGCAGTTCTTC. This translates into CASSYSKWYNEQFF. The chain combines TRBV6-5 with TRBJ2-1; D is ambiguous. V was shortened by 0 bases and J by 4 bases, with 7 bases between the two germline ends. Germline CDR1 MNHEY, CDR2 SVGAGI. This CDR3 has 14 residues.

The CDR3 DNA reads TGTGCCTGGAGGGGCTGGGGGGTCACCGGGGAGCTGTTTTTT. Protein product: CAWRGWGVTGELFF. The genes are TRBV30 and TRBJ2-2, with D possibly matching TRBD2 (6 bases). Germline assignment: CDR1 GTSNPN and CDR2 SVGIG (reference sequence). The CDR3 extends over 14 amino acids. Trimming cost V 3 bases and J 4 bases, with 12 bases left between them.

The chain carries TRBV19 and TRBJ1-2, with 7 nucleotides matching TRBD1. CDR1 is LNHDA and CDR2 is SQIVND in the germline V gene (reference sequence). Trimming cost V 4 bases and J 1 base; bases outside gene matches: 6. The CDR3 is 15 residues long. CDR3 sequence reads: CASSTGQAVNYGYTF. The CDR3 DNA sequence: TGTGCCAGTAGTACCGGACAGGCGGTTAACTATGGCTACACCTTC.

The J gene is TRBJ2-7, the V gene TRBV28; D uncertain. The CDR3 totals 12 residues. The V gene's germline CDR1 is MDHEN and CDR2 SYDVKM. The CDR3 here is CASSTRVGEQCV. In DNA, the CDR3 is TGTGCCAGCAGTACCCGGGTTGGAGAGCAGTGCGTC.

The gene calls are TRBV5-1 and TRBJ2-1; 11 bases map to TRBD1. The CDR3 totals 17 residues. CDR1 and CDR2 (germline): SGHRS, YFSETQ. V lost 3 bases and J lost 6; bases outside the gene matches: 11. The CDR3 loop is CASSSEPLDRGLNEQFF. The CDR3 bases are TGCGCCAGCAGCTCGGAACCCTTGGACAGGGGGCTCAATGAGCAGTTCTTC.

V usage is TRBV12-3 or TRBV12-4 and J usage is TRBJ1-2; no reliable D call. The V and J ends lost 7 bases and 2 bases respectively, with 8 bases between them. The CDR3 sequence is 12 residues long. CDR3 sequence reads: CASNDGNYGYTF. The CDR3 region has the DNA TGTGCCAGCAACGACGGGAACTATGGCTACACCTTC.

The V and J genes are TRBV6-5 and TRBJ2-7; 9 nucleotides align to TRBD2. The ends lost 2 bases at V and 9 bases at J; junction bases unmatched: 14. The CDR3 is 16 amino acids. Germline V lookup: CDR1 MNHEY, CDR2 SVGAGI. The CDR3 loop reads CASSYDPGVAGVGQYV. CDR3 nucleotides: TGTGCCAGCAGTTACGACCCTGGGGTAGCGGGAGTGGGGCAGTACGTC.